This T cell receptor (beta chain) originates from a study of vaccination effects on CD4 cells after COVID-19. As to this clone: Antigen: not known. Its ends do not fully match the called genes, so a read error is possible.

Culturing for 10 days preceded CD4+ T cell isolation. SARS-CoV-2 infection was confirmed by PCR in the person between March and December 2020. As their vaccination, participants received two doses of either BNT162b2 or mRNA-1273. The CDR3 is made up of 18 amino acids. The germline V gene encodes CDR1 SSHAT and CDR2 FNYEAQ (reference sequence). Sequenced by immunoSEQ multiplex PCR; TCRdb stores in-frame clones only, minus some. The sample yields tens of thousands of clones, 76% seen once. The chain uses TRBV7-7 and TRBJ2-5; 12 nucleotides line up with TRBD2. The receptor comes from a human donor who had a prior SARS-CoV-2 infection. The material sequenced was CD4+ T cells from PBMCs cultured without peptide, taken after COVID-19 vaccination. CDR3 nucleotide sequence: TGTGCTAGCAGCTTAGACGGGGGACTAGCGGGCGCCCAAGAGACCCAGTACTTC. Translating gives CASSLDGGLAGAQETQYF.